These T cell receptor beta chains were read from a single sample in a study of blood T cell repertoires in COVID-19. The assay was immunoSEQ multiplex PCR, and TCRdb's table has in-frame clones only and misses some. The table records 150,000 to 250,000 clones, around 94% of them present only once. Material for sequencing was peripheral blood. These receptors were taken from a man aged 25 to 45 with COVID-19, enrolled during active disease. CDR3s include the opening cysteine and the closing phenylalanine or tryptophan. D genes are given only for firm matches. Clone size is not always given. Where it is, it says once, few, many or a class for expanded clones.

d_gene	j_gene	abundance	v_gene	CDR3nt	CDR3aa
-	TRBJ1-2	-	TRBV6-4	TGTGCCAGCAGTGAGTGGGCAGGGTCGAACTATGGCTACACCTTC	CASSEWAGSNYGYTF
-	TRBJ1-5	-	TRBV27	TGTGCCAGCTGGACCTTAAGGGGTATCAATCAGCCCCAGCATTTT	CASWTLRGINQPQHF
TRBD1	TRBJ2-7	-	TRBV5-1	TGCGCCAGCAGCCCGGGACAGATCCACTACGAGCAGTACTTC	CASSPGQIHYEQYF
TRBD2	TRBJ2-5	-	TRBV4-2	TGTGCCAGCAGCCCCTATCCGGGGGGGGAAGAGACCCAGTACTTC	CASSPYPGGEETQYF
TRBD2	TRBJ2-5	-	TRBV11-3	TGTGCCAGCAGCTTAGTAAGCGGGGGCTCCCAAGAGACCCAGTACTTC	CASSLVSGGSQETQYF
-	TRBJ1-3	-	TRBV12-3/TRBV12-4	TGTGCCAGCACCGGGGACAACCGAAACACCATATATTTT	CASTGDNRNTIYF
TRBD1	TRBJ1-1	-	TRBV6-6	TGTGCCAGCAGTTCCCCGACAGGGGTCAGGGACACTGAAGCTTTCTTT	CASSSPTGVRDTEAFF
-	TRBJ1-4	-	TRBV5-4	TGTGCCAGCAGCTTGGCGGGGGGGACCGGGGAAAAACTGTTTTTT	CASSLAGGTGEKLFF
TRBD1	TRBJ1-5	-	TRBV6-5	TGTGCCAGCAGTTACCCCAACCTGGACAGGGCGAAGCCCCAGCATTTT	CASSYPNLDRAKPQHF
TRBD1	TRBJ2-4	-	TRBV6-5	TGTGCCAGCAGCTCAACCGGGACAGGGAATAGCATTCAGTACTTC	CASSSTGTGNSIQYF
TRBD2	TRBJ2-7	-	TRBV4-1	TGCGCCAGCAGCCCCCGACCGGGGGAGGGCCACGAGCAGTACTTC	CASSPRPGEGHEQYF
TRBD2	TRBJ2-1	-	TRBV5-4	TGTGCCAGCAGCCAACCTGGGCGGGAGGGCTACAATGAGCAGTTCTTC	CASSQPGREGYNEQFF
TRBD1	TRBJ2-2	-	TRBV7-9	TGTGCCAGCACCCGGGACAGGGGGCTAGGGGAGCTGTTTTTT	CASTRDRGLGELFF
-	TRBJ2-3	-	TRBV7-9	TGTGCCAGCGGCTTTCCGGCGGGGGCCACAGATACGCAGTATTTT	CASGFPAGATDTQYF
-	TRBJ1-2	-	TRBV25-1	TGTGCCAGCAGTGAATCGGCTAACTATGGCTACACCTTC	CASSESANYGYTF
TRBD1	TRBJ1-5	-	TRBV19	TGTGCCAGTAGTGGAGGAGGGACAGCTAATCAGCCCCAGCATTTT	CASSGGGTANQPQHF
-	TRBJ1-5	-	TRBV7-9	TGTGCCAGCAGCTCAGGGGATCAGCCCCAGCATTTT	CASSSGDQPQHF
TRBD1	TRBJ1-4	-	TRBV5-1	TGCGCCAGCACCCCGGGACAGGGGGGGGAAAAACTGTTTTTT	CASTPGQGGEKLFF
-	TRBJ2-1	-	TRBV20-1	TGCAGTGCTAGTCCAGGGGCCGAAACTAGCTCCTACAATGAGCAGTTCTTC	CSASPGAETSSYNEQFF
-	TRBJ2-1	-	TRBV4-1	TGCGCCAGCAGCCTACCGTTATTGGCTCCTAGCTCCTACAATGAGCAGTTCTTC	CASSLPLLAPSSYNEQFF
TRBD1	TRBJ2-5	-	TRBV3-1/TRBV3-2	TGTGCCAGCAGCCAAGAAGGCAGGGGGATTCCAGAGACCCAGTACTTC	CASSQEGRGIPETQYF
-	TRBJ1-2	-	TRBV19	TGTGCCAGTAGTATCTCGGGACTCAAGATCTATGGCTACACCTTC	CASSISGLKIYGYTF
-	TRBJ2-5	-	TRBV7-2	TGTGCCAGCAGCTTATTATCGGAGACCCAGTACTTC	CASSLLSETQYF
-	TRBJ2-5	-	TRBV9	TGTGCCAGCAGCGTAGAGTCGGGGGAGACCCAGTACTTC	CASSVESGETQYF
-	TRBJ2-5	-	TRBV18	TGTGCCAGCTCACCGGATCAGGGGATGGAGACCCAGTACTTC	CASSPDQGMETQYF
TRBD1	TRBJ1-2	-	TRBV25-1	TGTGCCAGCAGGACAGGGGGCGTTATGGGGGGCTACACCTTC	CASRTGGVMGGYTF
TRBD2	TRBJ2-1	-	TRBV6-5	TGTGCCAGCAGTTCCCGGACTAGCGGGGGGGCACGGGAGCAGTTCTTC	CASSSRTSGGAREQFF
-	TRBJ2-3	-	TRBV5-1	TGCGCCAGCAGCCTCAGGGTTCTTAGCACAGATACGCAGTATTTT	CASSLRVLSTDTQYF
TRBD1	TRBJ1-1	once	TRBV7-9	TGTGCCAGCAGCCCGCCGGGGACAGTGATGAACACTGAAGCTTTCTTT	CASSPPGTVMNTEAFF
TRBD2	TRBJ2-3	-	TRBV4-1	TGCGCCAGCAGCATCCCTAGCGGGGTTATTACTAGCACAGATACGCAGTATTTT	CASSIPSGVITSTDTQYF
-	TRBJ2-2	-	TRBV11-2	TGTGCCAGCAGGCCCAAACTAGCATCTAAATCCGGGGAGCTGTTTTTT	CASRPKLASKSGELFF
TRBD1	TRBJ1-1	-	TRBV7-9	TGTGCCAGCAGCAGACAGGGCAGCAACACTGAAGCTTTCTTT	CASSRQGSNTEAFF
TRBD2	TRBJ2-5	-	TRBV11-3	TGTGCCAGCAGCCCCCGGGGGGGAGAGACCCAGTACTTC	CASSPRGGETQYF
TRBD2	TRBJ2-7	-	TRBV9	TGTGCCAGCAGCGTAGGGAGCGGGGGGCAATACGAGCAGTACTTC	CASSVGSGGQYEQYF
-	TRBJ1-1	-	TRBV18	TGTGCCAGCTCCCCAGGTGGGACTGATCACACTGAAGCTTTCTTT	CASSPGGTDHTEAFF
-	TRBJ1-2	-	TRBV12-5	TGTGCTAGTGGTTTCGGACAGATAGAAGTTGGGGGCTACACCTTC	CASGFGQIEVGGYTF
-	TRBJ2-3	-	TRBV6-2/TRBV6-3	TGTGCCAGCAGTTACCACCGGGGGGCCTTCTTCACAGATACGCAGTATTTT	CASSYHRGAFFTDTQYF
TRBD1	TRBJ1-1	-	TRBV3-1/TRBV3-2	TGTGCCAGCAGCCAGGTTGGACAGGGGAGCACTGAAGCTTTCTTT	CASSQVGQGSTEAFF
-	TRBJ2-5	-	TRBV11-2	TGTGCCAGCAGAAAATTGACAGGCTCCGAGACCCAGTACTTC	CASRKLTGSETQYF
-	TRBJ1-3	-	TRBV19	TGTGCCAGCCGATGGGGGGGCTTCTCTGGAAACACCATATATTTT	CASRWGGFSGNTIYF
-	TRBJ1-1	once	TRBV12-3/TRBV12-4	TGTGCCAGCAAGTTGGACGGGGGCACTGAAGCTTTCTTT	CASKLDGGTEAFF
-	TRBJ1-5	-	TRBV2	TGTGCCAGCAGTGAAGTCAGGGATAGCAATCAGCCCCAGCATTTT	CASSEVRDSNQPQHF
TRBD1	TRBJ2-7	once	TRBV6-1	TGTGCCAGCAGTGAAACACTCCGGGACAGCAAACGATTGCAGTACTTC	CASSETLRDSKRLQYF
-	TRBJ1-1	-	TRBV19	TGTGCCAGTATAGAAGGGACCCTGGGAGGCACTGAAGCTTTCTTT	CASIEGTLGGTEAFF
-	TRBJ1-2	-	TRBV9	TGTGCCAGCAGCGCACAGGCGCTAACTAACTATGGCTACACCTTC	CASSAQALTNYGYTF
-	TRBJ1-2	-	TRBV4-1	TGCGCCAGCAGCCAAGATTCGCAGGGCAGACCTAACTATGGCTACACCTTC	CASSQDSQGRPNYGYTF
TRBD2	TRBJ2-7	-	TRBV7-9	TGTGCCAGCAGCTTCGCGGGGGGGCAGGGCGAGCAGTACTTC	CASSFAGGQGEQYF
TRBD2	TRBJ2-2	-	TRBV24-1	TGTGCCACCAGTGGTCCGGGACTAGCTGGCGCCGGGGAGCTGTTTTTT	CATSGPGLAGAGELFF
TRBD2	TRBJ2-5	-	TRBV24-1	TGTGCCACCAGTGATTTTAGCGGCGGGGGGCCCGAGACCCAGTACTTC	CATSDFSGGGPETQYF
-	TRBJ2-7	-	TRBV3-1/TRBV3-2	TGTGCCAGCAGCCCCTTAAACGGGGCCTACGAGCAGTACTTC	CASSPLNGAYEQYF
-	TRBJ1-1	-	TRBV10-3	TGTGCCATCAGTGGGGGCACCCTGGGCACTGAAGCTTTCTTT	CAISGGTLGTEAFF
-	TRBJ1-4	once	TRBV7-2	TGTGCCAGCAGCTTAATCCCGAATGAAAAACTGTTTTTT	CASSLIPNEKLFF
TRBD2	TRBJ2-3	-	TRBV7-2	TGTGCCAGCAGACTAGGGAGCGGGGGAACAGATACGCAGTATTTT	CASRLGSGGTDTQYF
-	TRBJ2-3	-	TRBV11-2	TGTGCCAGCAGCTTAGTTCGTACAGTACGAGCCACCACAGATACGCAGTATTTT	CASSLVRTVRATTDTQYF
-	TRBJ1-1	-	TRBV9	TGTGCCAGCAGCGGAGCCGGTAGCATGAACACTGAAGCTTTCTTT	CASSGAGSMNTEAFF
TRBD1	TRBJ2-5	-	TRBV14	TGTGCCAGCAGGGACAGGGGTGAGACCCAGTACTTC	CASRDRGETQYF
-	TRBJ1-1	-	TRBV18	TGTGCCAGCTCACCTCGGGTCCCCCTCACGGAAGCTTTCTTT	CASSPRVPLTEAFF
-	TRBJ2-5	-	TRBV3-1/TRBV3-2	TGTGCCAGCAGCCAAGATCGGGAGACGGAAGAGACCCAGTACTTC	CASSQDRETEETQYF
TRBD1	TRBJ1-1	few	TRBV19	TGTGCCAGTAGCATCGACAGGGGCACTGAAGCTTTCTTT	CASSIDRGTEAFF